This record looks at one T cell receptor (beta chain) sequence and its context. Only a few counts were recorded for this clonotype. The antigen it binds to is not known. Per-nucleotide qualities are absent, and no much larger clonotype sits a single base away. This sample is part of a study (dated by TCRdb to between 2015 and 2016). The study in broad terms: The study set out to test whether tumor-infiltrating Tregs in breast cancer get recruited from blood Tregs or are instead converted in situ from other CD4+ T cell subsets.

What the study reported, not specific to this receptor: The TCR gene usage of tumor memory CD4+ T cells clustered together with blood and lymph node memory CD4+ cells and with lymph node naive CD4+ cells. The TCR alpha and beta sequences of tumor-infiltrating Tregs showed the greatest overlap with tumor naive CD4+ T cells, followed by blood naive CD4+ T cells. The larger-cohort validation was restricted to a single TCR beta V-J rearrangement rather than whole repertoires.

Memory CD4+ T cells were isolated as CD4+CD45RO+CD25- cells. Tregs, naive and memory CD4+ T cells from tumor, blood and ipsilateral draining lymph nodes of a few breast cancer patients underwent full-length TCR alpha and beta sequencing. Tumor tissue, along with lymph nodes from ipsilateral axillary dissection, was perfused with PBS, minced, and then digested using collagenase I and hyaluronidase. Mononuclear cells from lymph nodes or around 50 ml of peripheral blood were isolated by Ficoll density gradient centrifugation. Sorted cell populations were confirmed by FACS to exceed 90% purity. Amplification of full-length TCR variable regions was done by 5' RACE PCR using constant-region reverse primers, and this step was followed by semi-nested PCR with Nested Universal Primer A. Using the ReliaPrep RNA Cell Miniprep System, total RNA was extracted, and the SMARTer RACE 5'/3' Kit was then used to reverse transcribe the RNA into 5'RACE-ready cDNA. Multiplex adaptors were used to barcode full-length TCR alpha and beta libraries, and the barcoded libraries were sequenced on an Illumina MiSeq. The source study handled its data this way. For each of nine subset-tissue groups, sequencing data from the five patients were pooled, and the groups were then compared using unsupervised clustering of TCR gene usage. The Morisita-Horn index, with shared sequences weighted by their contribution to each repertoire, was used to calculate repertoire similarity. TCRdb redid the processing of the public reads, applying fastp at Q25 and MiXCR, and retained in-frame beta chains. Every entry covers one CDR3 protein and lists the most common genes and DNA from its rows. TCRdb, not the authors, supplied the V and J calls. The sample includes 50,000 to 75,000 distinct CDR3 sequences, with roughly 22% observed a single time. The ten largest clones represent about 3% of the sample.

The receptor was isolated from a female donor with breast cancer. Source material: memory CD4+ T cells sorted from a lymph node. The sample's cell subset or site, from its label and the paper: memory CD4+ T cells, CD4+CD45RO+CD25-.

The CDR3 reads CAWSDPPSGMTF. The nucleotides read TGTGCCTGGAGTGACCCCCCCAGCGGAATGACTTTC. The sequence links TRBV30 to TRBJ2-6, and possibly TRBD2, on 5 matching bases. The CDR3 contains 12 residues, cysteine and phenylalanine counted. CDR3 DNA only is kept here, 36 bases in frame from base 1. The germline V gene encodes CDR1 GTSNPN and CDR2 SVGIG (reference sequence). V is shortened by 1 base, J by 17 bases, and the region joining them spans 15 bases.